The source of this TCR beta chain is a study of shared clonotypes between healthy human individuals. Details on this clone: Its antigen is not identified.

Study results and limitations: Blood was the only sampled material, and tissue repertoires likely differ. Roughly 5% of naive CD4 clonotypes were common to four donors.

The study enrolled healthy HIV-negative adults without recent acute infections or vaccinations as donors. For every subset, genomic DNA was evenly distributed across several immunoSEQ plates. Sequenced by immunoSEQ multiplex PCR; TCRdb stores in-frame clones only, minus some. The sample consists of approximately 1.5 million clones, just under 99% of them appearing once. The CDR3 loop spans 16 amino acids. Unmatched junction bases numbered 12, after V lost 4 bases and J lost 5 bases. Per germline, CDR1 SGHNT and CDR2 YYREEE (reference sequence). The chain couples TRBV5-4 to TRBJ2-5; 9 nucleotides match TRBD2. The source material was naive CD4+ T cells sorted from blood. Subset reported: CD45RA+ positively selected. The receptor was derived from a young man in good health. CDR3 amino acids: CASSPSGGRGDETQYF. DNA for the CDR3: TGTGCCAGCAGCCCTTCGGGCGGGAGGGGTGATGAGACCCAGTACTTC.